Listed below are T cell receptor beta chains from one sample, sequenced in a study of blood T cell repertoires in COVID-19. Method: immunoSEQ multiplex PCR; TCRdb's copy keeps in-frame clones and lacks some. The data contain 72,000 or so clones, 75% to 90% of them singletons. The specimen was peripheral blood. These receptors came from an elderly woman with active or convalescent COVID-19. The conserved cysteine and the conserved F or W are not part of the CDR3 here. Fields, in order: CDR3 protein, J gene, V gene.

CDR3 protein: ASSLVLGQFWRYGYT; J gene: TRBJ1-2; V gene: TRBV5-6
CDR3 protein: ASSPAKGAMAGELF; J gene: TRBJ2-2; V gene: TRBV18
CDR3 protein: ASSLTGGAVTGELF; J gene: TRBJ2-2; V gene: TRBV28
CDR3 protein: ASSSVVAGNTIY; J gene: TRBJ1-3; V gene: TRBV7-2
CDR3 protein: ASSFGGVSSYEQY; J gene: TRBJ2-7; V gene: TRBV5-4
CDR3 protein: ASSLDSLSSGSSYEQY; J gene: TRBJ2-7; V gene: TRBV7-2
CDR3 protein: ASSPPPAGGDYGYT; J gene: TRBJ1-2; V gene: TRBV7-8
CDR3 protein: ASSSQGFAAF; J gene: TRBJ1-1; V gene: TRBV12-3/TRBV12-4
CDR3 protein: SASVQINYGYT; J gene: TRBJ1-2; V gene: TRBV20-1
CDR3 protein: ASSVSQARNEKLF; J gene: TRBJ1-4; V gene: TRBV9
CDR3 protein: ASSILSGANVLT; J gene: TRBJ2-6; V gene: TRBV9
CDR3 protein: ASSLQGRGYT; J gene: TRBJ1-2; V gene: TRBV2
CDR3 protein: ASSYRQARGTDTQY; J gene: TRBJ2-3; V gene: TRBV7-2
CDR3 protein: ASKGSGGRTQY; J gene: TRBJ2-5; V gene: TRBV6-5
CDR3 protein: ASSKIRLAAYNEQF; J gene: TRBJ2-1; V gene: TRBV11-2
CDR3 protein: ASSIQGYTGELF; J gene: TRBJ2-2; V gene: TRBV19
CDR3 protein: ASSLARMIAGGLLETQY; J gene: TRBJ2-5; V gene: TRBV7-2
CDR3 protein: ASSVEQVYGYT; J gene: TRBJ1-2; V gene: TRBV2
CDR3 protein: ASSQESGGTGELF; J gene: TRBJ2-2; V gene: TRBV3-1/TRBV3-2
CDR3 protein: ASTPRGQGFQPQH; J gene: TRBJ1-5; V gene: TRBV6-2/TRBV6-3
CDR3 protein: ASRGAGSEQF; J gene: TRBJ2-1; V gene: TRBV4-1
CDR3 protein: AWSEQGAGNEQY; J gene: TRBJ2-7; V gene: TRBV30
CDR3 protein: ASSFTLPGGELF; J gene: TRBJ2-2; V gene: TRBV11-2
CDR3 protein: ASSLRTSGFGTDTQY; J gene: TRBJ2-3; V gene: TRBV7-2